This T cell receptor (beta chain) was documented in a study of T cells after yellow fever vaccination. Overall study: Low-cell-number fractions underwent preparation using SMART-Seq v4 Ultra Low Input.

CDR1 and CDR2 (germline): SGHAT, FQNNGV. V was trimmed by 8 bases and J by 4 bases, leaving 21 bases between them. This CDR3 is 15 amino acids long. TCRdb itself ran the 5' RACE reads through MiXCR, one entry per CDR3 protein. The sample has 360,000 or so distinct CDR3 sequences, 9.5% to 13% seen once. The sequence came from a young man who received the YFV17D yellow fever vaccine. The chain recombines TRBV11-2 with TRBJ2-7; D tentatively fits TRBD1 or TRBD2 (6 bases each). Material: PBMCs, obtained on the day of the first yellow fever vaccination. CDR3 residues: CASRRAGRGRYEQYF. The CDR3 DNA is TGTGCCAGCCGGAGGGCAGGCAGGGGTCGGTACGAGCAGTACTTC.